These T cell receptor beta chains were read from a single sample in a study of OX40 agonist ivuxolimab in advanced cancers. Repertoires were generated with immunoSEQ multiplex PCR, while TCRdb's copy carries only in-frame clones and drops some. Of 75,000 to 100,000 clones in the sample, 70% to 90% were seen once. Sample: CD4+ or CD8+ T cells sorted from blood, taken in a trial of the OX40 agonist ivuxolimab. All receptors derive from an adult with an advanced solid tumor such as melanoma, head and neck, liver or kidney cancer. Each CDR3 is given without its conserved first and last residue. The order of the fields is clone size, V gene, CDR3 protein. Size tells how often a clone was seen (once, few, many) or the class of an expanded clone, and some rows leave it out.

clone_size: .; v_call: TRBV7-2; cdr3_aa: ASTRGQNTGELF
clone_size: .; v_call: TRBV6-5; cdr3_aa: ASSYSGAAYGYT
clone_size: .; v_call: TRBV6-1; cdr3_aa: ASSELGQGVEKLF
clone_size: .; v_call: TRBV5-1; cdr3_aa: ASSLLTDNEKLF
clone_size: .; v_call: TRBV4-2; cdr3_aa: ASSQEPPLAGRTGELF
clone_size: .; v_call: TRBV9; cdr3_aa: ASSVSGASSYNEQF
clone_size: .; v_call: TRBV6-5; cdr3_aa: ASRTKWTGDQPQH
clone_size: .; v_call: TRBV27; cdr3_aa: ASSLSTGILREQY
clone_size: .; v_call: TRBV18; cdr3_aa: ASSPGGLRTDTQY
clone_size: few; v_call: TRBV11-2; cdr3_aa: ASSKRSGEGSPLH
clone_size: .; v_call: TRBV6-5; cdr3_aa: ASSTGTGGPGQY
clone_size: few; v_call: TRBV5-1; cdr3_aa: ASSLGWGVDQPQH